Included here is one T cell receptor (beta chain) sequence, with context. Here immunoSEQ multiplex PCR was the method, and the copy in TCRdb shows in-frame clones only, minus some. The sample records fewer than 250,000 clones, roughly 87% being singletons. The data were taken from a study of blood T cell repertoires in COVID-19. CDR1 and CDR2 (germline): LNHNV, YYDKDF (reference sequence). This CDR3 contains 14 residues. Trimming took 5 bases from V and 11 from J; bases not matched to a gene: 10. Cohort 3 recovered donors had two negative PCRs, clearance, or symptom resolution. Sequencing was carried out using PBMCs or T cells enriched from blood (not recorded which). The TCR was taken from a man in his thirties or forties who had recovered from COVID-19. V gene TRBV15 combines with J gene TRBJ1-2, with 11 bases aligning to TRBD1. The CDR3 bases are TGTGCCACCAGCGGGTTAAGCGGGACAGGGGGGTACACCTTC. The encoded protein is CATSGLSGTGGYTF.